These T cell receptor beta chains were read from a single sample in a study of vaccination and CD4 T cells after COVID-19. Their antigen targets remain unknown. TCRdb reanalysed the PCR reads using MiXCR and keeps one entry per CDR3 protein. The repertoire consists of 14,000 to 15,000 distinct CDR3 sequences, with 35% to 50% occurring once and the leading ten covering less than 9%. The specimen sequenced was CD4+ T cells from blood, cultured in vitro. The origin of the receptors is a human donor who had recovered from COVID-19. CDR3s include the opening cysteine and the closing phenylalanine or tryptophan. The D gene is left open where the match is weak. The size entry is marked missing in some rows and otherwise reads once, few, many or a size class.

d_gene | j_gene | abundance | v_gene | CDR3aa | CDR3nt
- | TRBJ1-2 | - | TRBV19 | CASSYTRQTNYGYTF | TGTGCCAGTAGTTATACGAGACAGACTAACTATGGCTACACCTTC
- | TRBJ1-1 | - | TRBV20-1 | CSARADGMNTEAFF | TGCAGTGCTAGAGCGGATGGGATGAACACTGAAGCTTTCTTT
- | TRBJ1-6 | - | TRBV19 | CASIGVGNSPLHF | TGTGCCAGTATTGGGGTGGGTAATTCACCCCTCCACTTT
- | TRBJ1-2 | - | TRBV12-3/TRBV12-4 | CASSLASGFGGYTF | TGTGCCAGCAGTTTAGCCTCGGGGTTTGGTGGCTACACCTTC
- | TRBJ1-5 | once | TRBV18 | CASSPSEGQPQHF | TGTGCCAGCTCACCTTCCGAGGGGCAGCCCCAGCATTTT
TRBD2 | TRBJ2-1 | - | TRBV24-1 | CATSDRTSGRKNEQFF | TGTGCCACCAGTGATCGTACTAGCGGGAGGAAAAATGAGCAGTTCTTC
- | TRBJ1-2 | few | TRBV7-9 | CASSQQPRPNYGYTF | TGTGCCAGCAGCCAACAGCCGAGACCTAACTATGGCTACACCTTC
TRBD2 | TRBJ2-5 | once | TRBV5-4 | CASSGGGAGGFSETQYF | TGTGCCAGCAGCGGTGGAGGCGCGGGGGGGTTCTCGGAGACCCAGTACTTC
TRBD1 | TRBJ1-5 | - | TRBV6-1 | CASSSTGGWGNQPQHF | TGTGCCAGCAGTAGCACAGGGGGCTGGGGCAATCAGCCCCAGCATTTT
TRBD2 | TRBJ2-5 | few | TRBV15 | CATSSPSGGARETQYF | TGTGCCACCAGCAGCCCTAGCGGGGGGGCCCGGGAGACCCAGTACTTC
- | TRBJ1-2 | - | TRBV20-1 | CSATFIRQGSVGYTF | TGCAGTGCTACCTTCATTAGGCAGGGAAGTGTTGGCTACACCTTC
TRBD1 | TRBJ1-5 | few | TRBV27 | CASSLTGFGNQPQHF | TGTGCCAGCAGTCTGACAGGGTTTGGCAATCAGCCCCAGCATTTT
- | TRBJ1-2 | - | TRBV20-1 | CSADLPGPYGYTF | TGCAGTGCGGACCTACCGGGCCCTTATGGCTACACCTTC
TRBD1 | TRBJ2-5 | - | TRBV20-1 | CSALTGGAGQTQYF | TGCAGTGCTTTGACAGGGGGCGCAGGACAGACCCAGTACTTC
TRBD1 | TRBJ2-1 | - | TRBV6-4 | CASSETGALVDEQFF | TGTGCCAGCAGCGAGACAGGGGCGTTGGTCGATGAGCAGTTCTTC